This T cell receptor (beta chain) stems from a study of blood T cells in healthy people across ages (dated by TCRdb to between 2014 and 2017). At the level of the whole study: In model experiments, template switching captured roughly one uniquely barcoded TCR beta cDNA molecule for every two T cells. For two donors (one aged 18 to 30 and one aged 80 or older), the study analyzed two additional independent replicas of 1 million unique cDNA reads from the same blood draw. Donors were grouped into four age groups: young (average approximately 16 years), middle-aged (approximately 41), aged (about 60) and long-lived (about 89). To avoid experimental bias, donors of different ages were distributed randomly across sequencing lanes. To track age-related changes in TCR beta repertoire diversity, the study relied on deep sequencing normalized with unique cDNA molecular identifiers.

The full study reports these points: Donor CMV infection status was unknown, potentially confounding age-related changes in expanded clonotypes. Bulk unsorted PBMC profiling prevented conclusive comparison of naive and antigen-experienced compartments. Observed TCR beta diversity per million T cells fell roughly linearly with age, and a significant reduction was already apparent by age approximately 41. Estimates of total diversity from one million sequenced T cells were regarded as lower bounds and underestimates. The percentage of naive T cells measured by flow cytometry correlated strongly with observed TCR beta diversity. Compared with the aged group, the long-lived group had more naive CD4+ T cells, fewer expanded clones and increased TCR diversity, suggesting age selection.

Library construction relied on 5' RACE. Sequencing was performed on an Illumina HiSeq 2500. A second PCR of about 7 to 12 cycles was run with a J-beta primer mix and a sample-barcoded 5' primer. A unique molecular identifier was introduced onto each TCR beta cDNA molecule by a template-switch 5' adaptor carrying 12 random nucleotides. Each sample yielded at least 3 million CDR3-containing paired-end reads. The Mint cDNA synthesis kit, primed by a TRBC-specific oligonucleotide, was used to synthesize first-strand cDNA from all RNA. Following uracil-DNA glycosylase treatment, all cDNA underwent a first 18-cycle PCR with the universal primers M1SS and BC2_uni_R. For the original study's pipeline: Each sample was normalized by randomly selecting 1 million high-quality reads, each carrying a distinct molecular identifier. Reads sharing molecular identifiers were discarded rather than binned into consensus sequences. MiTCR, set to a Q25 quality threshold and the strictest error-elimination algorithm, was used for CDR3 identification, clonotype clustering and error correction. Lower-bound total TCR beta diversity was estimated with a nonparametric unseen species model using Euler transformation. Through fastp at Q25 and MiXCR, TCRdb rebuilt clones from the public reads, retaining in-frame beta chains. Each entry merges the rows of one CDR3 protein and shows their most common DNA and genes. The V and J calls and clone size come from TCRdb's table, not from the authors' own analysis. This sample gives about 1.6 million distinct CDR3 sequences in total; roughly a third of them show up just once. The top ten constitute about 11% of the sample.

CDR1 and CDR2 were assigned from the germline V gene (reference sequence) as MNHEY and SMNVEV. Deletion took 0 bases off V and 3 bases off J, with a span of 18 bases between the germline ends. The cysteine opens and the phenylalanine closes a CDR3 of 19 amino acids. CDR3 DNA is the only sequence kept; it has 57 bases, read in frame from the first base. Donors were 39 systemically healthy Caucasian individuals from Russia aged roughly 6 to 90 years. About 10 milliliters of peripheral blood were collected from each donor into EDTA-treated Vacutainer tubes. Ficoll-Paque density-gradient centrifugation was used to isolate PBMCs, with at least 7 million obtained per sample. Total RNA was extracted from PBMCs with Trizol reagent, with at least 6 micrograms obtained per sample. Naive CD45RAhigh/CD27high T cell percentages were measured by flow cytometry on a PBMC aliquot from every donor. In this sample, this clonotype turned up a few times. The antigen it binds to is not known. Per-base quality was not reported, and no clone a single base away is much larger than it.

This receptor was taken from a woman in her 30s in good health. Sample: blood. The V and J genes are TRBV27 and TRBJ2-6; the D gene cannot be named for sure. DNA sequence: TGTGCCAGCAGTTTATCCCGGGTGGCAGGCGCCGTTGGGGCCAACGTCCTGACTTTC. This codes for CASSLSRVAGAVGANVLTF.